This T cell receptor beta chain was captured in a study of CD8+ T cells in alopecia areata (dated 2018 in TCRdb). About the study as a whole: The treated patients took part in an open-label pilot trial in which moderate-to-severe alopecia areata was treated with oral tofacitinib at 5 to 10 mg twice daily. Patients received tofacitinib for 6 to 18 months and were then followed off drug for 6 months to check for delayed response and recurrence. For the treated patients, the SALT score, which quantifies what percentage of scalp surface area is affected, served as the measure of disease severity. In both human patients and the C3H/HeJ mouse model, the study applied high-throughput TCRbeta sequencing to look at T cell clonal expansion in alopecia areata. Scalp tissue and sorted CD4+ and CD8+ peripheral blood T cells from patchy and totalis/universalis alopecia areata patients and from healthy controls were covered by human TCRbeta sequencing. Biopsies were taken from tofacitinib-treated patients at baseline and at 4 and 24 weeks of treatment, and a later scalp biopsy was taken in several of the tofacitinib-treated patients. Scalp clonality was compared across normal scalp (n=4), patchy alopecia areata scalp (n=8), and alopecia totalis/universalis scalp (n=8). RNA came from the PAXgene miRNA kit for fixed scalp, the miRNeasy kit for PBMCs, and the RNeasy kit for mouse skin. Amplification of TCRbeta CDR3 regions was done by immunoSEQ multiplex PCR using 35 Vbeta forward primers and 13 Jbeta reverse primers. Broader findings and caveats from the paper: Compared with normal scalp, lesional scalp had higher clonality and more expanded CD8+ clones, particularly in alopecia totalis/universalis, a pattern that suggests antigenic drive. With tofacitinib, both scalp clonality and the number of expanded CD8+ clones among the top 100 scalp clones went down significantly. During tofacitinib treatment, many expanded lesional clones stuck around in both scalp and blood, and this persistence may partly explain why relapse happens after treatment is stopped. Because the treated cohort was small and included a single nonresponder, larger studies are needed to assess links between baseline CD8+ expansion and response. TCR sequences shared between patients were less clear than in mice, possibly partly because of HLA diversity in the patient population. Unlike mouse skin, where gammadelta T cells dominate, normal human skin contains resident alphabeta T cells that get sequenced too, which complicates analysis of the scalp TCR repertoire.

Libraries came from the immunoSEQ multiplex PCR assay. For TCR sequencing, RNA was extracted from every sample and reverse transcribed into cDNA to serve as template. First-strand cDNA was synthesized using SuperScript III with a 2:1 mix of oligo-dT and random hexamers. A synthetic immune receptor repertoire was used to gauge amplification bias, and whatever bias remained was removed computationally. The authors' pipeline ran thus. Raw reads were preprocessed to remove errors, and CDR3 was defined by IMGT conventions from the conserved cysteine to phenylalanine. Clonality was calculated as 1 minus Shannon entropy normalized by log2 of the number of productive unique TCRs. Whether each scalp clone was CD4 or CD8 was inferred by checking scalp TCRbeta sequences against the CD4 and CD8 repertoires from sorted blood. In TCRdb, the immuneACCESS table is reduced to in-frame sequences with V and J assigned. These tables do not hold every clone; where another copy was compared, an unresolved V gene accounts for under half, and the others remain unexplained. V, J and clone size reflect that table, while D and trimming were determined from the DNA. This sample is represented by 150,000 to 200,000 clones; less than 65% of them were singletons. The ten largest clones capture approximately 1% of the sample.

As for this clone: Its antigen remains unidentified. Nothing much larger sits one base from this clone, and base qualities are not available.

Reading the label with the study, this specimen's time point is: around 24 weeks on oral tofacitinib. Reading the label with the study, this specimen's treatment or condition is: oral pan-JAK inhibitor, 5-10 mg twice daily. From alopecia areata patients, peripheral blood was collected along with lesional scalp punch biopsies. After PBMCs were isolated by density centrifugation and stained for CD3, CD4 and CD8, a FACSAria was used to sort CD4+ and CD8+ T cells. The starting material was CD4+ T cells sorted from blood, obtained at week 24, from a patient treated with tofacitinib. This clonotype originated in a human donor with alopecia areata.

CDR3 protein: CASSGQGLASGEQYF. The nucleotide sequence reads TGTGCCAGCAGTGGACAGGGACTAGCTTCGGGCGAGCAGTACTTC. The rearrangement joined TRBV2 to TRBJ2-7; a stretch of 9 junction bases matches TRBD2. V lost 4 bases and J lost 6 bases, and the count of bases not matched to a germline gene is 10. The CDR3 numbers 15 residues from cysteine through phenylalanine. CDR3 DNA is the only sequence kept; it has 45 bases, read in frame from the first base. Reading the germline V gene gives CDR1 SNHLY and CDR2 FYNNEI.